This T cell receptor (beta chain) was documented in a study of cytomegalovirus exposure and HLA in healthy donors. Study-wide results and limits: A later analysis found common viral pathogens apparently linked to several of the most significant clusters. The study listed roughly 160 cytomegalovirus-associated TCR beta chains.

This clone was recorded once. Its antigen remains unidentified. All the people who gave samples were healthy bone marrow donors. The primer mix had 60 Vbeta and 13 Jbeta primers. Produced via immunoSEQ multiplex PCR; TCRdb's table is partial and in-frame only. The sample includes 55,000 to 75,000 clones, roughly 86% seen only once; the top ten take around 1.5%. The V end was cut by 0 bases, the J end by 6 bases, with 10 bases between. In germline, CDR1 is SGHRS, CDR2 YFSETQ. There are 13 residues in the CDR3. This TCR derives from a man younger than 35 in good health and CMV-seronegative. The sequenced material came from PBMCs. This chain connects TRBV5-1 to TRBJ2-7; D is unresolved. CDR3 protein: CASSLDIVGEQYF. CDR3 sequence (DNA): TGCGCCAGCAGCTTGGACATCGTTGGCGAGCAGTACTTC.